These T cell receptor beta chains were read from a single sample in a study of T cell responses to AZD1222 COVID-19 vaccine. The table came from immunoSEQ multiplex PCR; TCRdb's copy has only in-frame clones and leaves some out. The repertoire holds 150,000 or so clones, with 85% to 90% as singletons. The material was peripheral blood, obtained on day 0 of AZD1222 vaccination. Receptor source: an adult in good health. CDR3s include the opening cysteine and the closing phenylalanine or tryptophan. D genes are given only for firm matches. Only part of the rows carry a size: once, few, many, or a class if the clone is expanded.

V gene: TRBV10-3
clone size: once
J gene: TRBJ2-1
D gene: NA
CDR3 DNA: TGTGCCATCAGTCCTAAATCAGGGCGGTTTAATGAGCAGTTCTTC
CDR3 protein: CAISPKSGRFNEQFF

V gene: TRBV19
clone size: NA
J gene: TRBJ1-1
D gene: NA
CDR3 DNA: TGTGCCAGTCACTCTCAGGGTCGTCCTGAAGCTTTCTTT
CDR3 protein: CASHSQGRPEAFF

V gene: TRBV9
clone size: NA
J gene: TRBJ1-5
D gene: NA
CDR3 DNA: TGTGCCAGCAGCCGAGATCCTGGAAGGGGCAATCAGCCCCAGCATTTT
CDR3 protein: CASSRDPGRGNQPQHF

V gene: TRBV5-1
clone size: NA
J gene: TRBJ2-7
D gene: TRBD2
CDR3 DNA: TGCGCCAGCAAACGGACTAGCGGCGACTACGAGCAGTACTTC
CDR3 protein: CASKRTSGDYEQYF

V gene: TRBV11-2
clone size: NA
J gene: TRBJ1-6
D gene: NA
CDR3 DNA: TGTGCCAGCAGCCCCGGAGGGAATAATTCACCCCTCCACTTT
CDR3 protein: CASSPGGNNSPLHF

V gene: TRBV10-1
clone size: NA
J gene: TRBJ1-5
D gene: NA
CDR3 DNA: TGCGCCAGCAGTGCAGGGGTGGGTCAGCCCCAGCATTTT
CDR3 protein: CASSAGVGQPQHF

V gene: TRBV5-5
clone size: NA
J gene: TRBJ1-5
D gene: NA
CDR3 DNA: TGTGCCAGCAGCTTGGGGCATAGCAATCAGCCCCAGCATTTT
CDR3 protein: CASSLGHSNQPQHF

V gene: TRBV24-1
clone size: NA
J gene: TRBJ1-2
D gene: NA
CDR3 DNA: TGTGCCACCAGGGGGCAGGGCCCTGGCTACACCTTC
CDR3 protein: CATRGQGPGYTF

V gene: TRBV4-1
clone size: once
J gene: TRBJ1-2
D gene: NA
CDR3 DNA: TGCGCCAGCAGCCAAGGAAACAGCCGCACCTATGGCTACACCTTC
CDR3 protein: CASSQGNSRTYGYTF

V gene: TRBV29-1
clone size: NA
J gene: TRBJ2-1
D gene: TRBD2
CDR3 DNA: TGCAGCGTTGGGGGAGGGAGCTCCTACAATGAGCAGTTCTTC
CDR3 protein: CSVGGGSSYNEQFF

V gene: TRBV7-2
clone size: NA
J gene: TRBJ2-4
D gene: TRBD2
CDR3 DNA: TGTGCCAGCAGCCCTAGCGGGAGGGATGGCATTCAGTACTTC
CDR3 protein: CASSPSGRDGIQYF

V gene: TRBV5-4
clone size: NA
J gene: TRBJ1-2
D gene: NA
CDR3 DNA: TGTGCCAGCAGCCCGCCCAGGGGCGCAGATGGCTACACCTTC
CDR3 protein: CASSPPRGADGYTF

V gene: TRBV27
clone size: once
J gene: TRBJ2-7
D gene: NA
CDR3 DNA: TGTGCCAGCAGTTTATCCGCCTGGACCTACGAGCAGTACTTC
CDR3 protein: CASSLSAWTYEQYF

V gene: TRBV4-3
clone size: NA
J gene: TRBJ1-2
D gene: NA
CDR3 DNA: TGCGCCAGCAGCCAAGTGGGGGCCGGGGCTGGCTATGGCTACACCTTC
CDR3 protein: CASSQVGAGAGYGYTF

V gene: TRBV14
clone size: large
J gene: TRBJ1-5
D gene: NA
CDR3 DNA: TGTGCCAGCAGCCAAGAGGGGTCTCAGTCATCAGAGCCCCAGCATTTT
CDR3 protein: CASSQEGSQSSEPQHF

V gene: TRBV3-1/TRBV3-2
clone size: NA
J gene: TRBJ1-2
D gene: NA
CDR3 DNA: TGTGCCAGCAGCTTATACAGGGATGGCTACACCTTC
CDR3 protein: CASSLYRDGYTF

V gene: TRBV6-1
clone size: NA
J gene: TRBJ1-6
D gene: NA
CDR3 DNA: TGTGCCAGCAGTGAACCAAGATCAGGGGCGTCCTATAATTCACCCCTCCACTTT
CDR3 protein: CASSEPRSGASYNSPLHF

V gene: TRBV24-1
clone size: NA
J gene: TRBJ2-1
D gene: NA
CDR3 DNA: TGTGCCACCAGCGGTACAGGGCTAGGCAATGAGCAGTTCTTC
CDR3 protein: CATSGTGLGNEQFF

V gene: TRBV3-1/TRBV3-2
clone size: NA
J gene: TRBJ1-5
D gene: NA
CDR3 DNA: TGTGCCAGCAGCCAAGATACTGGGGCACAGCCCCAGCATTTT
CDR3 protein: CASSQDTGAQPQHF

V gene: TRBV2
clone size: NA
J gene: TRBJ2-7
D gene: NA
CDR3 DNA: TGTGCCAGCAGTAAGGAAGGGACGTACGGCAGCGAGCAGTACTTC
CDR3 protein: CASSKEGTYGSEQYF

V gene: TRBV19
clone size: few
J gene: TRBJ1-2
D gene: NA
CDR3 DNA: TGTGCCACCTACCCTGGAACAGCCTATGGCTACACCTTC
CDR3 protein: CATYPGTAYGYTF

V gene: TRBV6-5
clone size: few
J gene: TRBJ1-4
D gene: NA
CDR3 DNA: TGTGCCAGCAGTTACTCGATAACCTATGGGAATGAAAAACTGTTTTTT
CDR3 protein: CASSYSITYGNEKLFF

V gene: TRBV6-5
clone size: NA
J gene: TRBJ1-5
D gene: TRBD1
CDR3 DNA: TGTGCCAGCAGTAGACAGGGCTCTCAGCCCCAGCATTTT
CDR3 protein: CASSRQGSQPQHF

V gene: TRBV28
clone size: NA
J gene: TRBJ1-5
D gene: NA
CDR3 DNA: TGTGCCAGCAGTTTTGAGTTAAGTCCCCAGCATTTT
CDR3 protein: CASSFELSPQHF

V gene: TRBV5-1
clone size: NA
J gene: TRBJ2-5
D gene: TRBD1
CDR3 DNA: TGCGCCAGCAGTGTCGGGACAGTCCAAGAGACCCAGTACTTC
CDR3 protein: CASSVGTVQETQYF

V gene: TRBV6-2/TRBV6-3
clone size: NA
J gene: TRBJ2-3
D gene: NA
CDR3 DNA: TGTGCCAGCAGCCCTCCCCCCGGACTCCGCACAGATACGCAGTATTTT
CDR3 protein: CASSPPPGLRTDTQYF

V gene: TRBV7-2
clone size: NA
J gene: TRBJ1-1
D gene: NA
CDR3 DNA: TGTGCCAGCAGCCCCCCCGGCGGCAGCGCCATGAACACTGAAGCTTTCTTT
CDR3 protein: CASSPPGGSAMNTEAFF

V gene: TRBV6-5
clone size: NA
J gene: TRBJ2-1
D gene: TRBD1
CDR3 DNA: TGTGCCAGCAGTTGGACAGGGGGCCTTCGGCAAGAGCAGTTCTTC
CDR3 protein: CASSWTGGLRQEQFF

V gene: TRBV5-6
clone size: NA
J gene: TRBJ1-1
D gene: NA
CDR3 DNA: TGTGCCAGCAGCTTGCCCGAACATCGGCCAGAGAACACTGAAGCTTTCTTT
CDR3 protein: CASSLPEHRPENTEAFF

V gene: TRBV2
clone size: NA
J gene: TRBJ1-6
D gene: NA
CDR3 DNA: TGTGCCAGCAATCCGGTACGAAGAGGGTTTTATTCACCCCTCCACTTT
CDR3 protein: CASNPVRRGFYSPLHF

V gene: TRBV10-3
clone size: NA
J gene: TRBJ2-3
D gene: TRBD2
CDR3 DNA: TGTGCCATCAGTGAGTGGAGTAGCGGGAGAGGAGATACGCAGTATTTT
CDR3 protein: CAISEWSSGRGDTQYF

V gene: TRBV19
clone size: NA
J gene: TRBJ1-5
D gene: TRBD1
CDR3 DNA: TGTGCCAGTAGTGGTAGACAGGGTAACAATCAGCCCCAGCATTTT
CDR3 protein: CASSGRQGNNQPQHF

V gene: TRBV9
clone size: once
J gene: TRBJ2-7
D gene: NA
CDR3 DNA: TGTGCCAGCAGCGAGAGTGGCACCTACGAGCAGTACTTC
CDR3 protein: CASSESGTYEQYF

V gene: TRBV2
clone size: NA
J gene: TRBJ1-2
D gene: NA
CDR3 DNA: TGTGCCAGCAGTGTGCAGAACTATGGCTACACCTTC
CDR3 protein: CASSVQNYGYTF

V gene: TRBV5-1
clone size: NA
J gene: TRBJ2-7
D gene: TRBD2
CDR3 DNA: TGCGCCAGCAGCTTGGCCCCGACTACTAGCGGGAGGGGATACGAGCAGTACTTC
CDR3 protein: CASSLAPTTSGRGYEQYF

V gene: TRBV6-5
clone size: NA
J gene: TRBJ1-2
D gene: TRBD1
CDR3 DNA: TGTGCCAGCAGTTACTCGGGGACAGACTATGGCTACACCTTC
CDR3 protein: CASSYSGTDYGYTF

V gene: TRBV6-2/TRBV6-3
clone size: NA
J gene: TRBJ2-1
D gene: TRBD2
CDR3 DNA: TGTGCCAGCAGCTCCGGCCGGCTAGCGGGAGGTAACAATGAGCAGTTCTTC
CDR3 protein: CASSSGRLAGGNNEQFF

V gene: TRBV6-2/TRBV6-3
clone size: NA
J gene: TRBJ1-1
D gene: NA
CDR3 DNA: TGTGCCAGCAGTTACTCGAACGTGGGGATGAACACTGAAGCTTTCTTT
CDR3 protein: CASSYSNVGMNTEAFF

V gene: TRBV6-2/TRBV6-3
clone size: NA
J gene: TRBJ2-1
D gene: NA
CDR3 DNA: TGTGCCAGCAGTTCCGGGAACTACAATGAGCAGTTCTTC
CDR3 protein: CASSSGNYNEQFF

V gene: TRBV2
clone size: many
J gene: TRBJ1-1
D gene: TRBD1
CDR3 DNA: TGTGCCAGCAGGACGACAGGGATGAACACTGAAGCTTTCTTT
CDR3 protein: CASRTTGMNTEAFF

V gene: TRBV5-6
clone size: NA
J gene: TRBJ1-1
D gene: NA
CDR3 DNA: TGTGCCAGCAGCTTGGTACAGCAGAACACTGAAGCTTTCTTT
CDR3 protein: CASSLVQQNTEAFF

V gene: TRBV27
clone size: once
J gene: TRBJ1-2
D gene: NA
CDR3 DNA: TGTGCCAGCAGGCTCGCCGGTGGCTATGGCTACACCTTC
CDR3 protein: CASRLAGGYGYTF

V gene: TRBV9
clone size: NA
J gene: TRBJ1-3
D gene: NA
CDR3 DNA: TGTGCCAGCAGCGTGACAGGCAGCTCTGGAAACACCATATATTTT
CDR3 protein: CASSVTGSSGNTIYF